This note documents a single TCR beta chain sequence. The antigen remains undetermined. This record belongs to a study of siplizumab effects on memory and regulatory T cells. Study-wide points: A naive or memory phenotype could not be assigned to roughly 80-96% of the proliferating CD4+ or CD8+ clones. Unstimulated subset assignment was obtained for only a minor fraction of alloreactive clones.

Sequencing was performed with immunoSEQ multiplex PCR; in TCRdb, only in-frame clones are kept and a portion is missing. The sample lists roughly 100,000 clones; roughly nine tenths were seen once. Germline CDR1 MDHEN, CDR2 SYDVKM. The CDR3 runs to 14 residues. The ends were cut back, 6 bases at V and 1 base at J, with 12 bases in the middle. V gene TRBV28 combines with J gene TRBJ1-1; maybe TRBD1 (5 bases). Sample: CD4+ T cells sorted from blood. The receptor comes from a human donor in good health. CDR3 nucleotides: TGTGCCAGCAGGGGGGGAACCCCGAACACTGAAGCTTTCTTT. This gives the protein CASRGGTPNTEAFF.